The source of this T cell receptor beta chain is a study of cytomegalovirus exposure and HLA in healthy donors. The primer mix had 60 Vbeta and 13 Jbeta primers. Assay used: immunoSEQ multiplex PCR; TCRdb lists only in-frame clones, some missing. The sample carries about 230,000 clones, roughly 78% recorded once. The V and J ends lost 4 bases and 6 bases respectively, with 16 bases between them. Germline V CDR1 and CDR2: SGHRS, YFSETQ. This CDR3 comprises 15 residues. The sample taken for sequencing was PBMCs. This TCR was sampled from a boy aged 5-17 years in good health and CMV-seronegative. V gene TRBV5-1 combines with J gene TRBJ2-2; maybe TRBD1 (8 bases). The CDR3 sequence is CASSQSTGGAGELFF. The DNA of the CDR3 is TGCGCCAGCAGCCAAAGTACAGGGGGGGCCGGGGAGCTGTTTTTT. Using reference TRBV5-1 and TRBJ2-2 for the parts outside the CDR3, the full variable domain is KAGVTQTPRYLIKTRGQQVTLSCSPISGHRSVSWYQQTPGQGLQFLFEYFSETQRNKGNFPGRFSGRQFSNSRSEMNVSTLELGDSALYLCASSQSTGGAGELFFGEGSRLTVL.